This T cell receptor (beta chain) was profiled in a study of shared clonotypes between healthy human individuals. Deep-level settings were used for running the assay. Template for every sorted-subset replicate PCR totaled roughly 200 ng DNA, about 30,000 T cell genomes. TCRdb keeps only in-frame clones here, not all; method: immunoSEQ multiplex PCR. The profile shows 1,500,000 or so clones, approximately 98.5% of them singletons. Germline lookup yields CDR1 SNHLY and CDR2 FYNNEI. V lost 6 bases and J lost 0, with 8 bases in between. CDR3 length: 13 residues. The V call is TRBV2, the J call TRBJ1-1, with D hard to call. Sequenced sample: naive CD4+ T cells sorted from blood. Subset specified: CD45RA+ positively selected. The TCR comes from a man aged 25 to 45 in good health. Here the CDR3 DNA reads TGTGCCAGCAGGGGTCGGATGAACACTGAAGCTTTCTTT. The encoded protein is CASRGRMNTEAFF.